The TCR beta chain described here comes from a study of T-cell reconstitution after alpha-beta-depleted transplantation in children (dated by TCRdb to about 2016). Background for the entire study: The study quantitatively tracked T-cell immune reconstitution after TCRalphabeta/CD19-depleted allogeneic hematopoietic cell transplantation in children using TCR repertoire profiling. Points the paper makes about the study in general: The high TCRbeta diversity at day 60 in some patients was ascribed to recipient T cells and intrathymic progenitors that had survived conditioning. Hyperexpanded clone frequencies declined over subsequent months; after one year, T-cell counts and TCRbeta diversity were mostly attributed to newly produced T cells. The apparently early alphabetaT-cell count recovery about two months after transplant was reportedly dependent on only several hundred rapidly expanded clones derived from non-depleted graft cells.

Libraries were prepared through PCR. Sequencing was performed on an Illumina HiSeq 2500. Molecular barcoding was employed in the preparation of TCR libraries, with unique molecular identifiers being used to normalize TCRbeta repertoire quantification. The public reads were quality trimmed at Q25 with fastp and then assembled into clones with MiXCR by TCRdb, keeping productive beta chains. Entries that share a CDR3 protein sequence are merged under the most common genes and DNA. For this sample there are 250,000 to 300,000 distinct CDR3 sequences; about 9.5% appear just once. About 8% of the sample is in the top ten clones. About this clonotype: Its antigen is not yet known. Germline and junction disagree at one end, which may indicate a read error.

Including cysteine and phenylalanine, the CDR3 has 15 amino acids. The retained sequence is limited to the CDR3, 45 bases, with the frame set at the first base. The germline V gene (reference sequence) gives CDR1 as SSHAT and CDR2 as FNYEAQ. Interpreted using the paper, the treatment or condition label stands for: allogeneic hematopoietic cell transplantation with graft depleted of TCRalphabeta T cells and CD19 B cells. TCRalphabeta/CD19-depleted allogeneic hematopoietic cell grafts were given to the transplant recipients, all of whom were children. The chain joins TRBV7-7 to TRBJ2-5; TRBD1 lines up with 11 middle nucleotides. This sequence originates from a boy in the first two years of life with acute myeloid leukemia, due to receive a stem cell transplant. Sequences were derived from PBMCs, sampled before TCRalphabeta/CD19-depleted stem cell transplant. The encoded CDR3 is CASSPRTGGSETQYF. The bases are TGTGCTAGCAGCCCTCGGACAGGGGGCTCAGAGACCCAGTACTTC.